The rows below give T cell receptor beta chains drawn from one sample of a study of T cell responses to AZD1222 COVID-19 vaccine. Method: immunoSEQ multiplex PCR; TCRdb's copy keeps in-frame clones and lacks some. The sample lists 130,000 to 150,000 clones; around 89% were seen once. The specimen comprised peripheral blood, sampled on day 0 of AZD1222 vaccination. Source of these receptors: an adult in good health. CDR3s leave out the opening cysteine and the closing phenylalanine or tryptophan. The order of the fields is V gene, CDR3 length, CDR3 protein.

TRBV5-1	13	ASSLIRESTDTQY
TRBV18	14	ASSYLGQGGDQPQH
TRBV14	13	ASSQWAGANTEAF
TRBV9	13	ASSVQGVGGETQY
TRBV27	13	ASRPDVRINSPLH
TRBV28	14	ASSLNLLPVSYGYT
TRBV16	12	ASSQQYSNNEQF
TRBV28	12	ASHGAPLAGELF
TRBV3-1/TRBV3-2	10	ASSDLGMPLH
TRBV2	15	ASSEDGTGVLAYEQY
TRBV15	15	ATSRDRSGRDTGELF
TRBV7-8	14	ASSLYFTASGNEQF
TRBV14	13	ASSQDTASPSGLF
TRBV6-5	11	ASSPDRAGELF
TRBV19	16	ASSNRPSGGASTDTQY
TRBV7-8	13	ASSFAGVEVYGYT
TRBV28	17	ASSLFTLRRLAGEHEQY
TRBV5-5	12	ASSLPGSNYGYT
TRBV7-2	13	ASSIWPGASNEQF
TRBV5-8	12	ASSHRASNSPLH
TRBV27	12	ATMGQGGSYGYT
TRBV5-1	12	ASSPGHSTDTQY
TRBV28	16	ASSLLGGVSLNERGQF
TRBV13	14	ASSLIASNSGNTIY
TRBV30	10	AWSGANEKLF